This T cell receptor (beta chain) was recorded in a study of T-cell memory formation after mild COVID-19. The count of this clonotype is one. CDR3 length: 16 amino acids. CDR1 MGHRA and CDR2 YSYEKL come from the germline V gene. Trimming left V 0 bases short and J 5 bases short, with 16 bases between. 5'RACE, which relied on constant-segment primers, yielded TCR alpha and TCR beta cDNA libraries carrying sample barcodes and UMIs. Using its own MiXCR run on the 5' RACE reads, TCRdb lists one record per CDR3 protein. The table includes 500,000 to 600,000 distinct CDR3 sequences, approximately 18% detected once.

V gene TRBV4-1 combines with J gene TRBJ2-5; D is uncertain. The TCR originated in an adult woman who had mild COVID-19 (a few samples of this study predate the infection). Cell type and time point are not known. Sequenced material: PBMCs or a T cell subset sorted from them (not recorded which). The CDR3 DNA reads TGCGCCAGCAGCCAAGAGACGTCCGGTCCATGGGAGACCCAGTACTTC. It encodes CASSQETSGPWETQYF.